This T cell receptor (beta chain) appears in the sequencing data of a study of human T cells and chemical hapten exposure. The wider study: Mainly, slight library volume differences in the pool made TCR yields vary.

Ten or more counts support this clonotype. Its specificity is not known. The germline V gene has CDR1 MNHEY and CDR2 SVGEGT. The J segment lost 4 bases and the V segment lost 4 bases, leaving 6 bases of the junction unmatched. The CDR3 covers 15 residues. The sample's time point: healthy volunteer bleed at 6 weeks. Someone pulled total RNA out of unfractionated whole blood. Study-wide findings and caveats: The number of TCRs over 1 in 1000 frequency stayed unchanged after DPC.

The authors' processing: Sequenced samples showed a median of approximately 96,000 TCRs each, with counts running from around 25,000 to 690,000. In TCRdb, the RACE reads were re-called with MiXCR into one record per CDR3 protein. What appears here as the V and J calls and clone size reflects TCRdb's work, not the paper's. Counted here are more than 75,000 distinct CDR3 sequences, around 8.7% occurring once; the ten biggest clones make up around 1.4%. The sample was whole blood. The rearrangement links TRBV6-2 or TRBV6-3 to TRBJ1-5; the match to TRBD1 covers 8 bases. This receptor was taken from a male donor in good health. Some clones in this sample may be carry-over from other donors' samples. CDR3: CASSSLDRENQPQHF. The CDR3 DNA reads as TGTGCCAGCAGTTCCCTGGACAGGGAGAATCAGCCCCAGCATTTT.